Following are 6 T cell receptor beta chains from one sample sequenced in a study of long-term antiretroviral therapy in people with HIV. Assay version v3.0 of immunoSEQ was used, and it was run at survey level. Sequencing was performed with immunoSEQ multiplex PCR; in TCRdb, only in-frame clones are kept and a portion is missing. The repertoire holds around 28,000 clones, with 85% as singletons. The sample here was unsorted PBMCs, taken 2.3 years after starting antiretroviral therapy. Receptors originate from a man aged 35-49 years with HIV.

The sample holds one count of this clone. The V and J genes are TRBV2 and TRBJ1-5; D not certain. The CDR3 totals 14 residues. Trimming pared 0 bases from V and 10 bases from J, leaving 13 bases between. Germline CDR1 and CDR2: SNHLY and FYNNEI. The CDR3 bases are TGTGCCAGCAGTGAAGCGTGGGGTAACTTCCCCCAGCATTTT. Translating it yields CASSEAWGNFPQHF.

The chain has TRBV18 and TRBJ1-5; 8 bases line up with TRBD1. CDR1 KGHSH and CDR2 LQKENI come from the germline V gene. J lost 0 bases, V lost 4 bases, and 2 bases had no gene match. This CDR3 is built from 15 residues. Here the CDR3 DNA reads TGTGCCAGCTCACTCGACAGGGGTAGCAATCAGCCCCAGCATTTT. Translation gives CASSLDRGSNQPQHF.

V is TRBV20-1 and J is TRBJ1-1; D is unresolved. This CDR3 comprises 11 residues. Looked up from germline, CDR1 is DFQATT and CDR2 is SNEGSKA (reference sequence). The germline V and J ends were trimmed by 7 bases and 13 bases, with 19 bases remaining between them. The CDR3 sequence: CSVPDHNQVFF. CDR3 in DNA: TGCAGTGTCCCGGACCATAATCAAGTTTTCTTT.

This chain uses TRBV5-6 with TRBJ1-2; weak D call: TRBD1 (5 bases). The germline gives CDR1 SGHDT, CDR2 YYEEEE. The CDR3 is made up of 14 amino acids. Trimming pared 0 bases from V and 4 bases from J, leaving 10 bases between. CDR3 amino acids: CASSLGRGFYGYTF. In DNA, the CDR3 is TGTGCCAGCAGCTTGGGGAGGGGCTTCTATGGCTACACCTTC.

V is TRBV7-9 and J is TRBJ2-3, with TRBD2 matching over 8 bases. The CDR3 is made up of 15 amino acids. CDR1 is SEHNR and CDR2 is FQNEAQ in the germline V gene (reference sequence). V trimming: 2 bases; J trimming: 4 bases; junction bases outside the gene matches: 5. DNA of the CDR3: TGTGCCAGCAGCTTAACAGCGGGAGTCTCAGATACGCAGTATTTT. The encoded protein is CASSLTAGVSDTQYF.

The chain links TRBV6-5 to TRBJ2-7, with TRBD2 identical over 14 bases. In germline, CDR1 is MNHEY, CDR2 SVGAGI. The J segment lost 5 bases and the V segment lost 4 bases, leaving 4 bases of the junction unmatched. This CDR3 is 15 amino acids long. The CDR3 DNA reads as TGTGCCAGCAGTTTTGGACTAGCGGGAGGCCACGAGCAGTACTTC. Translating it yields CASSFGLAGGHEQYF.